The source of this TCR beta chain is a study of blood T cell repertoires in COVID-19 (dated by TCRdb to 2018 to 2020). Looking at the study overall: The collaborator samples originated in the United States, Italy and Spain and spanned the acute and convalescent phases of COVID-19. The prospective study material was composed of cDNA or gDNA derived from T cells, B-cell-depleted T cells, or PBMCs. The dataset comprised deeply sampled blood TCRbeta repertoires from subjects exposed to, actively infected with, or recovered from COVID-19. The repertoires were released in a freely available public database meant as a resource for research on the immune response to SARS-CoV-2. The samples were drawn from two sources: the first 160 participants of the ongoing ImmuneRACE study, and 1,000 to 1,500 subjects contributed by 6 global collaborators. Nearly every sample came with metadata listing a de-identified subject ID, COVID-19 status, age in years and sex. Where available, HLA class I and class II types were taken from metadata supplied by the sample provider and were not determined by assay-based typing. Study-wide conclusions, independent of this receptor: The amount of clinical and demographic metadata varied by source and participant and was provided uncurated.

The immunoSEQ Assay, a bias-controlled multiplex PCR, was used to amplify TCRbeta CDR3 regions from genomic DNA. On the study's bioinformatics: Nucleated cell counts per sample were estimated from amplification of reference gene primers within the assay. Sequence reads were collapsed and filtered to measure the absolute abundance of every unique TCRbeta CDR3 rearrangement. For each sample, productive Simpson clonality was calculated as the square root of Simpson's diversity index over productive rearrangements. TCRdb limited this immuneACCESS table to in-frame rearrangements with V and J called. A share of clones is missing; checked studies link under half to unresolved V genes, and the rest is unexplained. V and J calls and clone size are those listed in that table; D and trimming were worked out from the DNA. The sample table contains 90,000 to 110,000 clones; only one count was recorded for roughly four fifths of them. 15% of the sample is in the top ten clones.

Collaborating institutions collected whole blood in K2EDTA tubes following their own protocols. Collaborator samples were shipped for TCRbeta analysis as frozen whole blood, isolated PBMCs, or DNA extracted from either sample type. This clone was detected once. Its recognized antigen is unknown. No quality values exist for individual bases; no much larger clone is one base distant. Trimming at the junction amounts to 3 bases on V and 2 bases on J, and the germline ends lie 11 bases apart. The CDR3 runs 13 residues from the cysteine to the phenylalanine. The only DNA kept is the CDR3, 39 bases in frame from the first base. The germline V gene encodes CDR1 SQVTM and CDR2 ANQGSEA.

This sequence uses TRBV29-1 and TRBJ2-7; the D gene is not confidently resolved. The sample consisted of peripheral blood. This receptor was obtained from an elderly woman with acute or convalescent COVID-19. The CDR3 reads CSVDFSATYEQYF. The sequenced DNA is TGCAGCGTTGATTTTAGTGCAACCTACGAGCAGTACTTC.